This T cell receptor beta chain was observed in a study of human T cells and chemical hapten exposure. Study details: Patch tests delivered 0.01% DPC to the upper back and were evaluated at 6 days.

Regarding time point: patch test 1, 2 weeks after DPC sensitization. This sample's treatment: therapeutic diphenylcyclopropenone sensitization with weekly scalp DPC. One entry per CDR3 protein, called by TCRdb with MiXCR from the RACE reads. The top ten clones hold under 2% of a sample with about 81,000 distinct CDR3 sequences, around 7.8% of them seen once. This CDR3 is 18 amino acids long. Trimming cost V 4 bases and J 4 bases; bases outside gene matches: 12. Germline V lookup: CDR1 LGHDT, CDR2 YNNKEL (reference sequence). This rearrangement joins TRBV3-1 to TRBJ2-1; 11 nucleotides align to TRBD2. Source: whole blood, taken in connection with sensitization to the hapten diphenylcyclopropenone (DPC). The TCR sequence derives from a woman aged 25 to 39 with alopecia areata. Some clones in this sample may be carry-over from other donors' samples. The CDR3 protein is CASSPRLAGWSGYNEQFF. DNA of the CDR3: TGTGCCAGCAGCCCGCGACTAGCGGGGTGGTCGGGTTACAATGAGCAGTTCTTC.